The next 24 T cell receptor beta chains were all read from a single sample in a study of response to subunit inactivated influenza vaccine. TCRdb analysed the RT-PCR reads with MiXCR anew, one entry per CDR3 protein. The table includes around 520,000 distinct CDR3 sequences, roughly 23% detected once. The sequenced sample was CD4+ T cells sorted from PBMCs, obtained about 5 days after vaccination. Source of these receptors: a man aged 50 or older who received an inactivated influenza vaccine.

The chain uses TRBV10-3 and TRBJ2-2; possibly TRBD1 or TRBD2 for D (6 bases each). CDR1 and CDR2 from the germline V gene are ENHRY and SYGVKD. This CDR3 has 14 residues. Trimming stripped 8 bases from V and 5 bases from J, with 15 bases between. CDR3 DNA: TGTGCCATCCTTAAGGGGGGTCGGACCGGGGAGCTGTTTTTT. Protein sequence: CAILKGGRTGELFF.

This clonotype was picked up many times. The J gene is TRBJ2-7, the V gene TRBV7-2; tentatively, D is TRBD1 (6 bases). The CDR3 length is 15 residues. The V gene lost 2 bases and the J gene lost 2 bases, with 13 bases spanning the gap. CDR1 and CDR2 (germline): SGHTA, FQGNSA. The CDR3 nucleotides are TGTGCCAGCAGCTTACCGAACAGGGCCACCTACGAGCAGTACTTC. Its protein product is CASSLPNRATYEQYF.

The chain employs TRBV7-2 and TRBJ1-5; D is unclear. This CDR3 has 16 residues. V was clipped by 1 base and J by 2 bases, with 12 bases between them. Germline assignment: CDR1 SGHTA and CDR2 FQGNSA. In nucleotides, the CDR3 is TGTGCCAGCAGCTTAGGAATCACAAGACGCAATCAGCCCCAGCATTTT. This gives the protein CASSLGITRRNQPQHF. Full variable domain (outside the CDR3, taken from reference TRBV7-2 and TRBJ1-5): GAGVSQSPSNKVTEKGKDVELRCDPISGHTALYWYRQSLGQGLEFLIYFQGNSAPDKSGLPSDRFSAERTGGSVSTLTIQRTQQEDSAVYLCASSLGITRRNQPQHFGDGTRLSIL.

This clonotype came up a few times. This chain connects TRBV12-3 or TRBV12-4 to TRBJ2-7; D might be TRBD1 (6 bases). The length of the CDR3 is 13 residues. The germline V and J ends were trimmed by 5 bases and 7 bases, with 15 bases remaining between them. The CDR3: CASSLQQGWEQYF. CDR3 sequence (DNA): TGTGCCAGCAGTCTCCAACAGGGCTGGGAGCAGTACTTC.

The V and J genes are TRBV11-2 and TRBJ1-5; D is ambiguous. Trimming pared 5 bases from V and 4 bases from J, leaving 9 bases between. This CDR3 has 13 residues. Germline V gene sequence: CDR1 SGHAT, CDR2 FQNNGV. CDR3: CASSPGPNQPQHF. CDR3 DNA sequence: TGTGCCAGCAGCCCGGGCCCAAATCAGCCCCAGCATTTT.

The chain links TRBV7-2 to TRBJ2-3; 7 nucleotides agree with TRBD2. The CDR3 spans 15 residues. The V and J ends lost 4 bases and 2 bases, in that order; junction bases with no gene match: 6. Looked up from germline, CDR1 is SGHTA and CDR2 is FQGNSA. The CDR3 region is CASSSPAGNTDTQYF. Written as DNA, the CDR3 is TGTGCCAGCAGCTCCCCAGCGGGGAACACAGATACGCAGTATTTT. Together with reference TRBV7-2 and TRBJ2-3, the CDR3 gives the full variable domain: GAGVSQSPSNKVTEKGKDVELRCDPISGHTALYWYRQSLGQGLEFLIYFQGNSAPDKSGLPSDRFSAERTGGSVSTLTIQRTQQEDSAVYLCASSSPAGNTDTQYFGPGTRLTVL.

V usage is TRBV6-5 and J usage is TRBJ2-1, with 8 bases lining up with TRBD1. Trimming at V came to 1 base and at J to 10 bases, leaving 3 bases not matched to a gene. The CDR3 extends over 13 amino acids. Per germline, CDR1 MNHEY and CDR2 SVGAGI. As DNA, the CDR3 is TGTGCCAGCAGTTACTTGACAGGGGAAGAGCAGTTCTTC. It is translated as CASSYLTGEEQFF.

This clonotype came up a few times. The rearrangement uses TRBV28 and TRBJ1-5; D may be TRBD1 (6 bases). This CDR3 spans 14 amino acids. V gave up 6 bases and J gave up 1 base, with 10 bases separating them. The germline V gene encodes CDR1 MDHEN and CDR2 SYDVKM. The chain's CDR3 is CASRTTGSNQPQHF. CDR3 coding DNA: TGTGCCAGCAGAACGACAGGAAGCAATCAGCCCCAGCATTTT. The variable domain in full, with the rest retrieved from reference TRBV28 and TRBJ1-5, is DVKVTQSSRYLVKRTGEKVFLECVQDMDHENMFWYRQDPGLGLRLIYFSYDVKMKEKGDIPEGYSVSREKKERFSLILESASTNQTSMYLCASRTTGSNQPQHFGDGTRLSIL.

In this sample, this clonotype turned up many times. CDR3 nucleotide sequence: TGCGCCAGCAGTGTGGGACAGCCCTACGAGCAGTACTTC. Translating it yields CASSVGQPYEQYF. The rearrangement links TRBV10-2 to TRBJ2-7; 7 nucleotides match TRBD1. V lost 4 bases and J lost 2; bases outside the gene matches: 2. Germline lookup yields CDR1 WSHSY and CDR2 SAAADI. CDR3 size: 13 residues.

This clonotype appeared a few times. This chain uses TRBV28 with TRBJ1-5; TRBD1 agrees at 7 bases. J gave up 5 bases and V 7 bases, and 2 bases lay outside the gene matches. The CDR3 covers 12 residues. CDR1 and CDR2 from the germline V gene are MDHEN and SYDVKM. The CDR3 nucleotides read TGTGCCAGCAACACAGGGGATCAGCCCCAGCATTTT. It is translated as CASNTGDQPQHF.

The chain carries TRBV7-2 and TRBJ2-7; D might be TRBD1 or TRBD2, each matching 5 bases. The CDR3 length is 14 residues. CDR1 is SGHTA and CDR2 is FQGNSA in the germline V gene. Trimming shortened V by 4 bases and J by 0 bases, and 10 bases separated the two germline ends. The CDR3 here is CASSWAGSSYEQYF. CDR3 in DNA: TGTGCCAGCAGCTGGGCAGGGAGCTCCTACGAGCAGTACTTC.

J is TRBJ1-2 and V is TRBV12-3 or TRBV12-4; 10 bases map to TRBD1. V dropped 6 bases and J dropped 14; count of bases not matched to a gene: 12. This CDR3 is built from 13 residues. The CDR3 protein is CASSRRDRGRETF. CDR3 nucleotide sequence: TGTGCCAGCAGCCGACGGGACAGGGGCAGGGAAACCTTC.

Turning to this clonotype: One end of the junction is discordant with germline, which a read error may explain. This rearrangement joins TRBV7-7 to TRBJ2-7; 7 nucleotides line up with TRBD1. The CDR3 sequence is 13 residues long. Germline CDR1 SSHAT, CDR2 FNYEAQ (reference sequence). CDR3 coding DNA: TGTGCTAGCAGCAAAGACAGGGTCTCCGAGCAGTACTTC. It specifies CASSKDRVSEQYF.

This chain links TRBV6-2 or TRBV6-3 with TRBJ2-6, with 10 bases matching TRBD2. The germline CDR1 and CDR2 sequences are MNHEY and SVGEGT. V shed 5 bases and J 1 base; nucleotides not matched to a gene: 5. The CDR3 runs to 17 residues. The CDR3 DNA follows: TGTGCCAGCAGTCACCCGGGACTAGCGTCTGGGGCCAACGTCCTGACTTTC. Protein: CASSHPGLASGANVLTF.

This rearrangement joins TRBV10-3 to TRBJ1-2; 8 bases agree with TRBD1. There are 13 residues in the CDR3. Germline trimming cut 7 bases from V and 4 bases from J; bases unmatched to any gene: 5. The germline CDR1 and CDR2 sequences are ENHRY and SYGVKD. CDR3: CAITQGGSYGYTF. In DNA form, the CDR3 reads TGTGCCATCACACAGGGGGGTTCCTATGGCTACACCTTC.

The gene calls are TRBV12-3 or TRBV12-4 and TRBJ2-2; TRBD2 agrees at 11 bases. This CDR3 spans 15 amino acids. Trimming took 8 bases from V and 0 from J; bases not matched to a gene: 2. CDR3 region: CASGLAGANTGELFF. The CDR3 DNA follows: TGTGCCAGCGGACTAGCGGGCGCGAACACCGGGGAGCTGTTTTTT.

Only a few counts were recorded for this clonotype. The chain joins TRBV5-1 to TRBJ2-5, with a tentative D call TRBD2 (5 bases). V was shortened by 1 base and J by 4 bases, with 29 bases between the two germline ends. Germline V CDR1 and CDR2: SGHRS, YFSETQ. This CDR3 is built from 20 residues. The CDR3 protein is CASSLSGGGGSRIGRETQYF. The CDR3 DNA follows: TGCGCCAGCAGCTTGAGTGGAGGAGGTGGTTCCAGAATAGGTCGAGAGACCCAGTACTTC.

This clonotype appeared a few times. This chain links TRBV3-1 with TRBJ1-2; tentative D call: TRBD1 (6 bases). V was pared by 7 bases and J by 8 bases, with 14 bases between. From germline, CDR1 is LGHDT and CDR2 YNNKEL (reference sequence). The CDR3 is 12 residues long. The CDR3 DNA follows: TGTGCCAGCACCTTGGCAGGGGAAGGCTACACCTTC. This encodes CASTLAGEGYTF.

This clonotype was detected only a few times. The chain is built from TRBV5-6 and TRBJ2-7; D not certain. Germline loops: CDR1 SGHDT, CDR2 YYEEEE. Between the trimmed V and J ends, which lost 1 base and 0 bases, there was a span of 20 bases. CDR3 length: 18 amino acids. CDR3 bases: TGTGCCAGCAGCTTGTCAGCCTCCGGCACCATCCTCTCCTACGAGCAGTACTTC. Translating gives CASSLSASGTILSYEQYF.

The chain employs TRBV3-1 and TRBJ2-7; no definite D call. Trimming pared 4 bases from V and 2 bases from J, leaving 9 bases between. The germline CDR1 and CDR2 sequences are LGHDT and YNNKEL (reference sequence). CDR3 size: 13 residues. The CDR3 protein is CASSPPETYEQYF. In nucleotides, the CDR3 is TGTGCCAGCAGCCCCCCAGAGACCTACGAGCAGTACTTC.

V and J are TRBV28 and TRBJ2-1; tentative D call: TRBD2 (6 bases). Trimming left V 7 bases short and J 3 bases short, with 10 bases between. The CDR3 is 13 residues long. The germline CDR1 and CDR2 sequences are MDHEN and SYDVKM. CDR3 region: CASISGNYNEQFF. The CDR3 coding sequence is TGTGCCAGCATTAGCGGAAACTACAATGAGCAGTTCTTC. The full variable domain, rest sourced from reference TRBV28 and TRBJ2-1, is DVKVTQSSRYLVKRTGEKVFLECVQDMDHENMFWYRQDPGLGLRLIYFSYDVKMKEKGDIPEGYSVSREKKERFSLILESASTNQTSMYLCASISGNYNEQFFGPGTRLTVL.

The J gene is TRBJ2-2, the V gene TRBV2; D not certain. CDR3 length: 13 amino acids. V lost 4 bases and J lost 0, with 3 bases in between. The germline gives CDR1 SNHLY, CDR2 FYNNEI. The CDR3 reads CASSGTNTGELFF. The DNA for the CDR3 is TGTGCCAGCAGTGGGACGAACACCGGGGAGCTGTTTTTT.

The table lists this clonotype with a few counts. The chain carries TRBV28 and TRBJ1-2; D unresolved. This CDR3 comprises 12 residues. Trimming shortened V by 8 bases and J by 0 bases, and 7 bases separated the two germline ends. CDR1 and CDR2 from the germline V gene are MDHEN and SYDVKM. CDR3 DNA sequence: TGTGCCAGCGCGTGGGCTAACTATGGCTACACCTTC. This encodes CASAWANYGYTF.

This clonotype turned up a few times. V gene TRBV14 combines with J gene TRBJ2-2; 9 bases line up with TRBD2. CDR3 length: 14 residues. Germline loops: CDR1 SGHDN, CDR2 FVKESK. The junction had 4 bases not matched to a gene; V was cut back by 4 bases and J by 7 bases. The CDR3 reads CASSLGTSHGELFF. CDR3 DNA sequence: TGTGCCAGCAGCCTGGGGACTAGCCACGGGGAGCTGTTTTTT.